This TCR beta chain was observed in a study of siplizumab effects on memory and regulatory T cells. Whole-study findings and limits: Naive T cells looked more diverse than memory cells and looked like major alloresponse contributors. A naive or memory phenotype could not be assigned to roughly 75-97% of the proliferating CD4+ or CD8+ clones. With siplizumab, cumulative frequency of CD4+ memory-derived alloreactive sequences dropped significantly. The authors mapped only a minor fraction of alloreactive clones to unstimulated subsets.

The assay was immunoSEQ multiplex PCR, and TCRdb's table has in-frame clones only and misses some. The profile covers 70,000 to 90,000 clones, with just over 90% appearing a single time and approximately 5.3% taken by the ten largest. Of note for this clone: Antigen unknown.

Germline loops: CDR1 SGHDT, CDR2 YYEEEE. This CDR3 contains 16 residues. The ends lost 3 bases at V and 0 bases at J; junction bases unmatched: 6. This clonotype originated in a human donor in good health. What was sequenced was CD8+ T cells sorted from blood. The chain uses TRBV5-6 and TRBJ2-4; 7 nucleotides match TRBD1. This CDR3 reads CASSSGTAIAKNIQYF. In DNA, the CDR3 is TGTGCCAGCAGCTCTGGGACAGCGATAGCCAAAAACATTCAGTACTTC.